This T cell receptor beta chain was documented in a study of molecular identifiers for immune sequencing clone quantification. A note on this clonotype: As yet, its antigen is unknown.

Whole-study findings and limits: Under 1% of molecules in naive cells, but over 97% of effector molecules, belonged to clones above 20 RNA copies.

A CD8+CD4-CCR7+CD45RA+ gate was used to sort naive CD8 T cells. Bulk TCR library preparation followed previously described methods with listed TCR primers. Via MiXCR, TCRdb re-called the PCR reads, giving one row per CDR3 protein. The data contain about half a million distinct CDR3 sequences, roughly 24% of them seen just once; the ten biggest clones take up under 0.8%. The sample taken for sequencing was naive CD8+ T cells from blood, with Jurkat cell RNA spiked in. The subset denotes: FACS-sorted CD8+CD4-CCR7+CD45RA+ naive T cells. This TCR was sampled from a human donor in good health. Some libraries in this study had Jurkat cell RNA spiked in.

The CDR3 here is CASSFGKGANEQYF. CDR3 nucleotide sequence: TGTGCCAGCAGCTTTGGTAAGGGGGCCAACGAGCAGTACTTC. This sequence joins TRBV13 and TRBJ2-7; 7 nucleotides match TRBD1. This CDR3 is built from 14 residues. Germline V CDR1 and CDR2: PRHDT, FYEKMQ (reference sequence). Trimming cost V 3 bases and J 5 bases; bases outside gene matches: 7.